This T cell receptor beta chain appears in the sequencing data of a study of blood T cell repertoires in COVID-19. For the study at large: The samples span acute and convalescent COVID-19 from the United States, Italy and Spain. PBMCs, B-cell-depleted T cells, or T cells provided the cDNA or gDNA that made up the material.

Data came from immunoSEQ multiplex PCR; TCRdb stores just in-frame clones and leaves some out. The sample lists roughly 500,000 clones, 85% to 90% occurring once. Germline lookup yields CDR1 ENHRY and CDR2 SYGVKD. V lost 6 bases and J lost 2; bases outside the gene matches: 9. The CDR3 totals 16 residues. The chain employs TRBV10-3 and TRBJ2-2; 7 bases map to TRBD2. Sequencing was done on a sample of peripheral blood. The sequence was obtained from a man aged 18-30 years with COVID-19, enrolled during active disease. CDR3 sequence: CAIRPSASGNTGELFF. In DNA, the CDR3 is TGTGCCATCAGGCCCTCGGCTAGCGGTAACACCGGGGAGCTGTTTTTT.